This TCR beta chain was obtained from a study of blood T cell repertoires in COVID-19. Study-level information: Donors in the United States, Italy and Spain gave samples during acute or convalescent COVID-19.

Clones were sequenced by immunoSEQ multiplex PCR, and TCRdb holds only the in-frame ones, with some missing. The sample lists 45,000 to 70,000 clones; 70% to 75% were seen once. This clone was detected only a few times. V was trimmed by 5 bases and J by 6 bases, leaving 11 bases between them. Germline values: CDR1 SNHLY, CDR2 FYNNEI. CDR3 length: 12 residues. The rearrangement joins TRBV2 to TRBJ2-7; the D gene is possibly TRBD2 (5 bases). Sequencing was performed on peripheral blood. The sequence derives from a woman aged 45-60 years with active or convalescent COVID-19. CDR3 sequence reads: CASSIGILEQYF. The CDR3 bases are TGTGCCAGCAGTATCGGGATTCTCGAGCAGTACTTC.